A selection of T cell receptor beta chains follows, all from one sample in a study of tumor-infiltrating lymphocytes in localized non-small cell lung cancer. The assay was immunoSEQ multiplex PCR, and TCRdb's table has in-frame clones only and misses some. The profile covers approximately 17,000 clones, with roughly 79% appearing a single time and 9.1% taken by the ten largest. Sequencing used lung tumor tissue. These receptors came from a human donor with non-small cell lung cancer. Both conserved end residues are part of each CDR3. The D gene is left open where the match is weak. The size field is filled for only some rows; it gives once, few, many or a size class.

abundance: NA
d_gene: NA
v_gene: TRBV11-2
j_gene: TRBJ2-2
CDR3aa: CASSLVEGLSFGTGELFF
CDR3nt: TGTGCCAGCAGCTTAGTAGAGGGGTTGTCGTTTGGCACCGGGGAGCTGTTTTTT

abundance: NA
d_gene: TRBD2
v_gene: TRBV19
j_gene: TRBJ2-7
CDR3aa: CASSLAGGPYEQYF
CDR3nt: TGTGCCAGTAGTCTAGCGGGAGGGCCCTACGAGCAGTACTTC

abundance: NA
d_gene: TRBD1
v_gene: TRBV6-5
j_gene: TRBJ1-1
CDR3aa: CASSYGTGHKNTEAFF
CDR3nt: TGTGCCAGCAGTTACGGGACAGGGCATAAGAACACTGAAGCTTTCTTT

abundance: NA
d_gene: TRBD1
v_gene: TRBV6-5
j_gene: TRBJ2-7
CDR3aa: CASRRGQDLYEQYF
CDR3nt: TGTGCCAGCAGGAGGGGACAGGACCTCTACGAGCAGTACTTC

abundance: NA
d_gene: NA
v_gene: TRBV6-1
j_gene: TRBJ1-1
CDR3aa: CASSGLHPGDDTEAFF
CDR3nt: TGTGCCAGCAGTGGACTACACCCGGGGGATGACACTGAAGCTTTCTTT

abundance: medium-sized
d_gene: NA
v_gene: TRBV19
j_gene: TRBJ2-7
CDR3aa: CASSTYYEQYF
CDR3nt: TGTGCCAGTAGCACGTACTACGAGCAGTACTTC

abundance: NA
d_gene: NA
v_gene: TRBV30
j_gene: TRBJ1-1
CDR3aa: CAWRTGLWNTEAFF
CDR3nt: TGTGCCTGGAGGACTGGACTCTGGAACACTGAAGCTTTCTTT

abundance: once
d_gene: NA
v_gene: TRBV4-1
j_gene: TRBJ2-5
CDR3aa: CASSQDAGVGETQYF
CDR3nt: TGCGCCAGCAGCCAAGATGCCGGGGTTGGGGAGACCCAGTACTTC

abundance: NA
d_gene: TRBD2
v_gene: TRBV28
j_gene: TRBJ2-7
CDR3aa: CASSVSTAGRYEQYF
CDR3nt: TGTGCCAGCAGCGTGTCAACAGCGGGGCGGTACGAGCAGTACTTC

abundance: few
d_gene: NA
v_gene: TRBV7-2
j_gene: TRBJ1-1
CDR3aa: CASSLGVVSKNTEAFF
CDR3nt: TGTGCCAGCAGCTTAGGGGTCGTCAGCAAGAACACTGAAGCTTTCTTT

abundance: NA
d_gene: NA
v_gene: TRBV29-1
j_gene: TRBJ2-5
CDR3aa: CSVGRETQYF
CDR3nt: TGCAGCGTTGGCCGGGAGACCCAGTACTTC

abundance: NA
d_gene: NA
v_gene: TRBV20-1
j_gene: TRBJ1-4
CDR3aa: CSARGEKLFF
CDR3nt: TGCAGTGCTAGGGGGGAAAAACTGTTTTTT

abundance: NA
d_gene: NA
v_gene: TRBV7-8
j_gene: TRBJ1-5
CDR3aa: CASSFQSNQPQHF
CDR3nt: TGTGCCAGCAGCTTCCAGAGCAATCAGCCCCAGCATTTT

abundance: medium-sized
d_gene: NA
v_gene: TRBV19
j_gene: TRBJ2-6
CDR3aa: CASRRDFFSGANVLTF
CDR3nt: TGTGCCAGTAGACGGGACTTCTTCTCTGGGGCCAACGTCCTGACTTTC

abundance: NA
d_gene: TRBD2
v_gene: TRBV10-2
j_gene: TRBJ2-7
CDR3aa: CASKSGRGSEQYF
CDR3nt: TGCGCCAGTAAATCGGGGAGGGGAAGCGAGCAGTACTTC

abundance: NA
d_gene: NA
v_gene: TRBV5-4
j_gene: TRBJ1-2
CDR3aa: CASSLGTGNGYTF
CDR3nt: TGTGCCAGCAGCTTGGGAACAGGGAATGGCTACACCTTC

abundance: NA
d_gene: NA
v_gene: TRBV9
j_gene: TRBJ2-7
CDR3aa: CASSVGASVYEQYF
CDR3nt: TGTGCCAGCAGCGTAGGGGCTAGCGTCTACGAGCAGTACTTC

abundance: NA
d_gene: NA
v_gene: TRBV30
j_gene: TRBJ2-7
CDR3aa: CAWSVGGTYEQYF
CDR3nt: TGTGCCTGGAGTGTAGGCGGAACCTACGAGCAGTACTTC

abundance: NA
d_gene: TRBD1
v_gene: TRBV5-1
j_gene: TRBJ2-1
CDR3aa: CASSVFDGQDTGEQFF
CDR3nt: TGCGCCAGCAGTGTTTTTGATGGACAGGACACGGGTGAGCAGTTCTTC

abundance: NA
d_gene: TRBD1
v_gene: TRBV5-4
j_gene: TRBJ1-2
CDR3aa: CASSLPPHGQGPYGYTF
CDR3nt: TGTGCCAGCAGCCTACCGCCTCATGGACAGGGACCCTATGGCTACACCTTC

abundance: NA
d_gene: NA
v_gene: TRBV5-1
j_gene: TRBJ2-7
CDR3aa: CASSLAPRSYEQYF
CDR3nt: TGCGCCAGCAGCTTGGCCCCCAGGTCCTACGAGCAGTACTTC

abundance: NA
d_gene: NA
v_gene: TRBV5-6
j_gene: TRBJ2-5
CDR3aa: CASSLASGTVQETQYF
CDR3nt: TGTGCCAGCAGCTTGGCCTCTGGGACGGTGCAAGAGACCCAGTACTTC

abundance: NA
d_gene: NA
v_gene: TRBV30
j_gene: TRBJ1-5
CDR3aa: CAWSVDINQPQHF
CDR3nt: TGTGCCTGGAGTGTGGATATAAATCAGCCCCAGCATTTT

abundance: NA
d_gene: NA
v_gene: TRBV9
j_gene: TRBJ1-1
CDR3aa: CASSVVKGHAQVWGAEAFF
CDR3nt: TGTGCCAGCAGCGTAGTAAAGGGACACGCTCAAGTTTGGGGCGCTGAAGCTTTCTTT

abundance: once
d_gene: TRBD2
v_gene: TRBV27
j_gene: TRBJ2-1
CDR3aa: CASSLGLAGVTYNEQFF
CDR3nt: TGTGCCAGCAGTTTAGGGCTAGCGGGGGTCACCTACAATGAGCAGTTCTTC

abundance: once
d_gene: NA
v_gene: TRBV19
j_gene: TRBJ1-5
CDR3aa: CASRAAGTPNQPQHF
CDR3nt: TGTGCCAGTAGAGCAGCCGGGACCCCCAATCAGCCCCAGCATTTT

abundance: NA
d_gene: NA
v_gene: TRBV5-1
j_gene: TRBJ2-7
CDR3aa: CASSPAAGSAVDEQYF
CDR3nt: TGCGCCAGCAGCCCCGCGGCCGGGTCCGCGGTCGACGAGCAGTACTTC

abundance: few
d_gene: NA
v_gene: TRBV18
j_gene: TRBJ2-2
CDR3aa: CASSPVTAGELFF
CDR3nt: TGTGCCAGCTCACCAGTGACAGCCGGGGAGCTGTTTTTT

abundance: NA
d_gene: NA
v_gene: TRBV5-4
j_gene: TRBJ1-6
CDR3aa: CASTNGAHLRDSPLHF
CDR3nt: TGTGCCAGCACCAACGGGGCCCATCTGAGGGATTCACCCCTCCACTTT

abundance: NA
d_gene: NA
v_gene: TRBV7-9
j_gene: TRBJ1-1
CDR3aa: CASSSEGRQDPNTEAFF
CDR3nt: TGTGCCAGCAGCAGCGAGGGGAGACAGGATCCAAACACTGAAGCTTTCTTT

abundance: few
d_gene: NA
v_gene: TRBV5-6
j_gene: TRBJ1-5
CDR3aa: CASSSSFERGVNQPQHF
CDR3nt: TGTGCCAGCAGCTCATCCTTCGAGAGGGGTGTCAATCAGCCCCAGCATTTT

abundance: NA
d_gene: NA
v_gene: TRBV7-2
j_gene: TRBJ1-4
CDR3aa: CASSLGWQEYRVEKLFF
CDR3nt: TGTGCCAGCAGCTTAGGATGGCAGGAGTATCGAGTGGAAAAACTGTTTTTT

abundance: NA
d_gene: TRBD2
v_gene: TRBV5-5
j_gene: TRBJ2-5
CDR3aa: CASSLLPGGPQETQYF
CDR3nt: TGTGCCAGCAGCTTGTTACCGGGAGGGCCCCAAGAGACCCAGTACTTC

abundance: NA
d_gene: TRBD2
v_gene: TRBV7-8
j_gene: TRBJ2-7
CDR3aa: CASSIIAGGGYEQYF
CDR3nt: TGTGCCAGCAGCATAATAGCGGGGGGCGGCTACGAGCAGTACTTC

abundance: few
d_gene: NA
v_gene: TRBV29-1
j_gene: TRBJ1-1
CDR3aa: CSVARQRMNTEAFF
CDR3nt: TGCAGCGTCGCTAGACAGCGCATGAACACTGAAGCTTTCTTT

abundance: NA
d_gene: NA
v_gene: TRBV19
j_gene: TRBJ2-5
CDR3aa: CASKTTRGETQYF
CDR3nt: TGTGCCAGTAAGACGACTCGGGGAGAGACCCAGTACTTC

abundance: NA
d_gene: TRBD2
v_gene: TRBV4-2
j_gene: TRBJ2-5
CDR3aa: CASSQDRQRGEETQYF
CDR3nt: TGTGCCAGCAGCCAAGATCGTCAGCGGGGAGAAGAGACCCAGTACTTC

abundance: NA
d_gene: TRBD2
v_gene: TRBV6-1
j_gene: TRBJ2-1
CDR3aa: CASSSGGSYNEQFF
CDR3nt: TGTGCCAGCAGTAGCGGGGGCTCCTACAATGAGCAGTTCTTC

abundance: NA
d_gene: NA
v_gene: TRBV7-9
j_gene: TRBJ2-4
CDR3aa: CASSLALSDIQYF
CDR3nt: TGTGCCAGCAGCTTAGCCCTGTCCGACATTCAGTACTTC

abundance: NA
d_gene: NA
v_gene: TRBV19
j_gene: TRBJ2-4
CDR3aa: CASSFFGDNQYF
CDR3nt: TGTGCCAGTAGTTTTTTCGGGGACAATCAGTACTTC

abundance: NA
d_gene: NA
v_gene: TRBV10-3
j_gene: TRBJ2-6
CDR3aa: CATQGGPQAGANVLTF
CDR3nt: TGTGCCACGCAAGGGGGACCCCAGGCAGGGGCCAACGTCCTGACTTTC

abundance: NA
d_gene: NA
v_gene: TRBV7-2
j_gene: TRBJ1-2
CDR3aa: CASSPPGLNYGYTF
CDR3nt: TGTGCCAGCAGCCCCCCGGGACTGAACTATGGCTACACCTTC

abundance: NA
d_gene: NA
v_gene: TRBV13
j_gene: TRBJ1-5
CDR3aa: CASSAGHLSNQPQHF
CDR3nt: TGTGCCAGCAGCGCGGGACACCTTAGCAATCAGCCCCAGCATTTT

abundance: NA
d_gene: TRBD1
v_gene: TRBV11-2
j_gene: TRBJ2-7
CDR3aa: CASSPGTGSEQYF
CDR3nt: TGTGCCAGCAGCCCCGGGACAGGCAGCGAGCAGTACTTC

abundance: NA
d_gene: NA
v_gene: TRBV10-3
j_gene: TRBJ2-3
CDR3aa: CAINSEVADTQYF
CDR3nt: TGTGCCATCAACTCGGAGGTTGCCGATACGCAGTATTTT

abundance: NA
d_gene: NA
v_gene: TRBV19
j_gene: TRBJ2-1
CDR3aa: CASGATRYNEQFF
CDR3nt: TGTGCCAGTGGAGCGACCCGGTACAATGAGCAGTTCTTC

abundance: once
d_gene: NA
v_gene: TRBV2
j_gene: TRBJ2-7
CDR3aa: CASRPSRDSFYEQYF
CDR3nt: TGTGCCAGCAGACCCTCCCGGGACTCCTTCTACGAGCAGTACTTC

abundance: NA
d_gene: TRBD1
v_gene: TRBV5-1
j_gene: TRBJ1-3
CDR3aa: CASSVRDRGNTIYF
CDR3nt: TGCGCCAGCAGCGTCCGGGACAGGGGGAACACCATATATTTT

abundance: few
d_gene: NA
v_gene: TRBV7-8
j_gene: TRBJ1-2
CDR3aa: CASSLEEAGTTYGYTF
CDR3nt: TGTGCCAGCAGCTTAGAGGAGGCAGGGACAACCTATGGCTACACCTTC

abundance: once
d_gene: TRBD1
v_gene: TRBV18
j_gene: TRBJ1-1
CDR3aa: CASSPNLGTGNTEAFF
CDR3nt: TGTGCCAGCTCACCAAACCTCGGGACAGGGAACACTGAAGCTTTCTTT

abundance: NA
d_gene: NA
v_gene: TRBV6-5
j_gene: TRBJ1-1
CDR3aa: CASSPNSDTEAFF
CDR3nt: TGTGCCAGCAGTCCCAACAGCGACACTGAAGCTTTCTTT

abundance: NA
d_gene: NA
v_gene: TRBV7-3
j_gene: TRBJ2-3
CDR3aa: CASSLSSTPADTQYF
CDR3nt: TGTGCCAGCAGCCTATCGAGCACCCCCGCAGATACGCAGTATTTT

abundance: NA
d_gene: NA
v_gene: TRBV18
j_gene: TRBJ1-4
CDR3aa: CASSRTETIEKLFF
CDR3nt: TGTGCCAGCTCACGGACAGAAACTATTGAAAAACTGTTTTTT

abundance: NA
d_gene: NA
v_gene: TRBV5-1
j_gene: TRBJ2-2
CDR3aa: CASSRDLSNRATGELFF
CDR3nt: TGCGCCAGCAGCCGCGACCTATCTAATAGGGCCACCGGGGAGCTGTTTTTT

abundance: NA
d_gene: NA
v_gene: TRBV27
j_gene: TRBJ1-2
CDR3aa: CASSLIPGSNYGYTF
CDR3nt: TGTGCCAGCAGTTTAATACCAGGGTCTAACTATGGCTACACCTTC